This TCR beta chain derives from a study of T cells in Graves' hyperthyroidism and ophthalmopathy. Study findings and constraints: Most thyroid clonotypes expanded above 0.001 appeared in blood too.

In making diagnoses, clinical symptoms, serum thyroxine and TRAb, thyroid ultrasound and orbital computed tomography were all used. Cells are PBMCs isolated from 9 to 10 ml of fresh blood. This CDR3 region has 15 residues. V lost 0 bases, J lost 2 bases, and 13 bases lay in between. Germline CDR1 and CDR2: GTSNPN and SVGIG (reference sequence). This clonotype occurred many times. Its target is unknown. TCR beta CDR3 regions were amplified from RNA. With the HTBI primer set, the TCR CDR3 went through a first round of RT-PCR. TCRdb itself ran the multiplex PCR reads through MiXCR, one entry per CDR3 protein. The sample has fewer than 650,000 distinct CDR3 sequences; roughly 13% are singletons.

This receptor was obtained from a woman in her thirties with Graves' hyperthyroidism that later progressed to Graves' ophthalmopathy. Sequenced input: blood. The chain combines TRBV30 with TRBJ1-1; perhaps TRBD1 as D (5 bases). In DNA, the CDR3 is TGTGCCTGGAGTGTACCCCAGGGTCCAAACACTGAAGCTTTCTTT. Encoded protein: CAWSVPQGPNTEAFF. Filled out from reference TRBV30 and TRBJ1-1, the complete variable domain reads SQTIHQWPATLVQPVGSPLSLECTVEGTSNPNLYWYRQAAGRGLQLLFYSVGIGQISSEVPQNLSASRPQDRQFILSSKKLLLSDSGFYLCAWSVPQGPNTEAFFGQGTRLTVV.